One sample yielded the 22 T cell receptor beta chains listed below, sequenced in a study of CD8 T cells in ankylosing spondylitis. In TCRdb, the 5' RACE reads were re-called with MiXCR into one record per CDR3 protein. The sample holds 100,000 to 150,000 distinct CDR3 sequences, around 13% seen once. Sequencing used blood, either unsorted or a sorted T cell fraction (not recorded which). The receptors were sampled from a female donor with ankylosing spondylitis or in good health (not recorded which).

This clonotype appeared a few times. This chain connects TRBV7-2 to TRBJ2-7; D unclear. Per germline, CDR1 SGHTA and CDR2 FQGNSA. The CDR3 is 15 amino acids. V was pared by 1 base and J by 0 bases, with 10 bases between. The CDR3 spells CASSLGPHLSYEQYF. CDR3 DNA sequence: TGTGCCAGCAGCTTAGGACCGCACCTCTCCTACGAGCAGTACTTC.

V gene TRBV20-1 combines with J gene TRBJ2-3; D unresolved. Trimming removed 3 bases at V and 0 bases at J, with 10 bases between. The V gene's germline CDR1 is DFQATT and CDR2 SNEGSKA (reference sequence). The CDR3 is 14 amino acids. CDR3 in DNA: TGCAGTGCTAGGGTTGGGGATAGCACAGATACGCAGTATTTT. It codes for CSARVGDSTDTQYF.

The chain employs TRBV12-3 or TRBV12-4 and TRBJ2-2, with D perhaps being TRBD1 or TRBD2 (5 bases each). Trimming shortened V by 2 bases and J by 4 bases, and 11 bases separated the two germline ends. The CDR3 runs to 15 residues. The CDR3 DNA reads as TGTGCCAGCAGTTTAAGAGGGGAGATCACCGGGGAGCTGTTTTTT. It encodes CASSLRGEITGELFF.

The gene calls are TRBV5-1 and TRBJ2-5; TRBD2 agrees at 10 bases. Germline trimming cut 3 bases from V and 5 bases from J; bases unmatched to any gene: 7. This CDR3 has 15 residues. CDR1 and CDR2 from the germline V gene are SGHRS and YFSETQ. Written as DNA, the CDR3 is TGCGCCAGCAGCTCCCTAGCGGGAGTTTCGGAGACCCAGTACTTC. It yields the protein CASSSLAGVSETQYF.

This chain uses TRBV20-1 with TRBJ1-1; no definite D call. CDR1 and CDR2 (germline): DFQATT, SNEGSKA (reference sequence). This CDR3 region has 13 residues. Between the trimmed V and J ends, which lost 8 bases and 4 bases, there was a span of 17 bases. CDR3 loop: CSPQTGGSTEAFF. The CDR3 nucleotides read TGCAGTCCTCAGACGGGAGGTAGCACTGAAGCTTTCTTT.

This sequence joins TRBV2 and TRBJ2-7; 8 positions match TRBD2. Trimming cost V 10 bases and J 6 bases; bases outside gene matches: 11. CDR3 size: 13 residues. Germline V lookup: CDR1 SNHLY, CDR2 FYNNEI. In DNA form, the CDR3 reads TGTGCCACGAGAGCAGCGGGAGTTCCCGAGCAGTACTTC. Its protein product is CATRAAGVPEQYF.

This clonotype was observed a handful of times. This CDR3 reads CASSLFPGQGIGEQYF. The CDR3 DNA sequence: TGTGCCAGCAGCTTATTTCCGGGACAGGGGATTGGAGAGCAGTACTTC. The chain uses TRBV7-9 and TRBJ2-7, with TRBD1 identical over 10 bases. The CDR3 consists of 16 residues. Germline CDR1 SEHNR, CDR2 FQNEAQ (reference sequence). Trimming cost V 2 bases and J 7 bases; bases outside gene matches: 11.

Only a few counts were recorded for this clonotype. The CDR3 is CSAIIPGVNTEAFF. The CDR3 coding sequence is TGCAGTGCGATTATACCTGGCGTGAACACTGAAGCTTTCTTT. The V and J genes are TRBV20-1 and TRBJ1-1, with D uncertain. Trimming stripped 6 bases from V and 0 bases from J, with 14 bases between. This CDR3 region has 14 residues. CDR1 and CDR2 (germline): DFQATT, SNEGSKA (reference sequence).

CDR3 sequence (DNA): TGTGCCAGCAGTACCGAAAGTAATCAGCCCCAGCATTTT. Translated: CASSTESNQPQHF. This chain joins TRBV12-3 or TRBV12-4 and TRBJ1-5; D is unclear. V was clipped by 5 bases and J by 4 bases, with 9 bases between them. The CDR3 runs 13 residues.

This clonotype was observed a few times. The gene calls are TRBV4-2 and TRBJ2-7; 9 bases match TRBD2. The CDR3 has 16 residues. Germline V lookup: CDR1 LGHNA, CDR2 YNFKEQ. The J segment lost 2 bases and the V segment lost 4 bases, leaving 9 bases of the junction unmatched. The CDR3 nucleotides are TGTGCCAGCAGCCGTCGTTCGGCGGGAGGGACCTACGAGCAGTACTTC. This translates into CASSRRSAGGTYEQYF.

Only a few counts were recorded for this clonotype. This chain joins TRBV5-6 and TRBJ1-5, with 8 positions matching TRBD1. The germline gives CDR1 SGHDT, CDR2 YYEEEE. Losses at the gene ends were 3 bases for V and 0 bases for J; bases not matched to a gene: 8. This CDR3 contains 17 residues. CDR3 DNA sequence: TGTGCCAGCAGCTACGGGACAGGATCCTATAGCAATCAGCCCCAGCATTTT. The encoded protein is CASSYGTGSYSNQPQHF. Supplemented by reference TRBV5-6 and TRBJ1-5, the full variable domain reads DAGVTQSPTHLIKTRGQQVTLRCSPKSGHDTVSWYQQALGQGPQFIFQYYEEEERQRGNFPDRFSGHQFPNYSSELNVNALLLGDSALYLCASSYGTGSYSNQPQHFGDGTRLSIL.

The chain employs TRBV9 and TRBJ2-1, with 9 bases matching TRBD1. Losses at the gene ends were 5 bases for V and 5 bases for J; bases not matched to a gene: 8. The CDR3 is made up of 15 amino acids. Per germline, CDR1 SGDLS and CDR2 YYNGEE. CDR3 DNA sequence: TGTGCCAGCAGTCCCGGGACAGGGACAAACAATGAGCAGTTCTTC. This translates into CASSPGTGTNNEQFF.

The V and J genes are TRBV15 and TRBJ1-2, with D maybe TRBD1 (5 bases). V was clipped by 0 bases and J by 2 bases, with 13 bases between them. From germline, CDR1 is LNHNV and CDR2 YYDKDF (reference sequence). The CDR3 sequence is 16 residues long. CDR3 nucleotides: TGTGCCACCAGCAGAGATCGAAGCTCAGGGAACTATGGCTACACCTTC. As protein: CATSRDRSSGNYGYTF.

There are a few counts of this clonotype. The J gene is TRBJ1-1, the V gene TRBV3-1; D not resolved. The CDR3 consists of 12 residues. CDR1 is LGHDT and CDR2 is YNNKEL in the germline V gene (reference sequence). The V gene lost 4 bases and the J gene lost 5 bases, with 8 bases spanning the gap. Here the CDR3 reads CASSLLGTEAFF. The CDR3, as DNA: TGTGCCAGCAGCCTCCTAGGGACTGAAGCTTTCTTT. The full variable domain, its missing parts supplied by reference TRBV3-1 and TRBJ1-1, is DTAVSQTPKYLVTQMGNDKSIKCEQNLGHDTMYWYKQDSKKFLKIMFSYNNKELIINETVPNRFSPKSPDKAHLNLHINSLELGDSAVYFCASSLLGTEAFFGQGTRLTVV.

This clonotype was detected a few times. The rearrangement uses TRBV18 and TRBJ1-2; D may be TRBD1 (6 bases). This CDR3 comprises 13 residues. Germline V gene lookup returns CDR1 KGHSH and CDR2 LQKENI. Deletions cut 6 bases from V and 8 bases from J, with 16 bases between. CDR3: CASSSGTSGGYTF. The CDR3, as DNA: TGTGCCAGCTCTTCCGGGACAAGTGGCGGCTACACCTTC. Full variable domain (missing parts from reference TRBV18 and TRBJ1-2): NAGVMQNPRHLVRRRGQEARLRCSPMKGHSHVYWYRQLPEEGLKFMVYLQKENIIDESGMPKERFSAEFPKEGPSILRIQQVVRGDSAAYFCASSSGTSGGYTFGSGTRLTVV.

With regard to this clonotype: Possible read error: a much larger clone is one base away. The genes are TRBV2 and TRBJ2-2; the match to TRBD2 covers 13 bases. This CDR3 is built from 15 residues. J gave up 10 bases and V 7 bases, and 9 bases lay outside the gene matches. The germline V gene has CDR1 SNHLY and CDR2 FYNNEI. The CDR3 DNA is TGTGCCAGCAAACTAGCGGGAGGGCTGAGGGCGGAGCTGTTTTTT. Translating it yields CASKLAGGLRAELFF.

As for this clonotype: This likely comes from a read error, as the CDR3 has no conserved phenylalanine or tryptophan at its end. The chain employs TRBV11-3 and TRBJ1-1; D is uncertain. The germline gives CDR1 SGHNT, CDR2 YENEEA. CDR3 length: 13 amino acids. Deletions cut 5 bases from V and 3 bases from J, with 10 bases between. This CDR3 is CASSQTPDTEAFL. CDR3 nucleotides: TGTGCCAGCAGCCAAACGCCGGACACTGAAGCTTTCTTA.

The gene calls are TRBV19 and TRBJ2-6; D may correspond to TRBD1 or TRBD2 (5 bases each). CDR1 and CDR2 from the germline V gene are LNHDA and SQIVND (reference sequence). The CDR3 runs to 19 residues. V lost 10 bases and J lost 1, with 26 bases in between. The chain's CDR3 is CATTPRDEGLRSGANVLTF. The DNA of the CDR3 is TGTGCCACCACGCCCAGGGACGAAGGATTGCGTTCTGGGGCCAACGTCCTGACTTTC.

This chain links TRBV5-1 with TRBJ2-5; D possibly corresponds to TRBD1 (7 bases). The V end lost 3 bases, the J end lost 4 bases, and 19 bases lay between the germline ends. The CDR3 runs to 16 residues. Germline CDR1 reads SGHRS; CDR2 reads YFSETQ. CDR3 DNA sequence: TGCGCCAGCAGCTCCGCGGGACAGAGATCGGGAGAGACCCAGTACTTC. Translating gives CASSSAGQRSGETQYF. Variable domain in full (rest from reference TRBV5-1 and TRBJ2-5): KAGVTQTPRYLIKTRGQQVTLSCSPISGHRSVSWYQQTPGQGLQFLFEYFSETQRNKGNFPGRFSGRQFSNSRSEMNVSTLELGDSALYLCASSSAGQRSGETQYFGPGTRLLVL.

V and J are TRBV20-1 and TRBJ1-3; D may be TRBD1 (6 bases). Germline assignment: CDR1 DFQATT and CDR2 SNEGSKA (reference sequence). The germline V and J ends were trimmed by 6 bases and 2 bases, with 14 bases remaining between them. The CDR3 sequence is 14 residues long. The CDR3 region has the DNA TGCAGTGCCTTAGACAGGTCTCCTGGAAACACCATATATTTT. This encodes CSALDRSPGNTIYF.

This clonotype was found many times. The CDR3 here is CSAISGTGGINEQYF. The CDR3 DNA reads TGCAGTGCTATTTCCGGGACAGGGGGTATAAACGAGCAGTACTTC. The chain joins TRBV20-1 to TRBJ2-7, with 11 bases fitting TRBD1. The CDR3 extends over 15 amino acids. The germline CDR1 and CDR2 sequences are DFQATT and SNEGSKA (reference sequence). J was trimmed by 5 bases and V by 4 bases; bases with no gene match: 10.

This clonotype was observed at least ten times. The V call is TRBV7-2, the J call TRBJ1-1; D remains unclear. Germline V gives CDR1 SGHTA, CDR2 FQGNSA. Trimming left V 6 bases short and J 1 base short, with 15 bases between. The CDR3 sequence is 15 residues long. As DNA, the CDR3 is TGTGCCAGCAGATCGGGTGTACAGCAGAACACTGAAGCTTTCTTT. Its translation is CASRSGVQQNTEAFF. Variable domain in full (rest from reference TRBV7-2 and TRBJ1-1): GAGVSQSPSNKVTEKGKDVELRCDPISGHTALYWYRQSLGQGLEFLIYFQGNSAPDKSGLPSDRFSAERTGGSVSTLTIQRTQQEDSAVYLCASRSGVQQNTEAFFGQGTRLTVV.